This T cell receptor beta chain comes out of a study of T cells in Graves' hyperthyroidism and ophthalmopathy. Amplification of TCR beta CDR3 regions was performed using RNA transcripts as template. A set of HTBI primers served as the primers for a first-round RT-PCR of the TCR CDR3. TCRdb re-analysed the multiplex PCR reads in MiXCR, keeping a single row per CDR3 protein. The sample includes some 150,000 distinct CDR3 sequences, around 21% of them seen just once. The length of the CDR3 is 15 residues. Between the trimmed V and J ends, which lost 4 bases and 9 bases, there was a span of 17 bases. Germline loops: CDR1 SGHRS, CDR2 YFSETQ. Thyroid ultrasound and orbital computed tomography, with clinical symptoms and serum thyroxine and TRAb, informed diagnoses. The source of the PBMCs was 9.5 to 10 ml of fresh peripheral blood. This clonotype was seen repeatedly, ten times or more.

The sequence came from a woman between 50 and 59 years old with Graves' hyperthyroidism that later progressed to Graves' ophthalmopathy. Material for sequencing was blood. The chain recombines TRBV5-1 with TRBJ1-6; D is ambiguous. Here the CDR3 DNA reads TGCGCCAGCAGCAAAGGACGGGCCATTGGTTCACCCCTCCACTTT. It specifies CASSKGRAIGSPLHF.